This TCR beta chain is drawn from a study of T cells after yellow fever vaccination. As for the study in general: Fractions containing few cells were prepared with SMART-Seq v4 Ultra Low Input. Notes on the study in general: FACS-sorted repertoires might harbor abundant contaminating clonotypes from the bulk population. At around 95% for CD4 and about 87% for CD8, most primary-vaccination clones showed up again after the booster.

TCRdb re-called the 5' RACE reads with MiXCR, one entry per CDR3 protein. The sample carries some 96,000 distinct CDR3 sequences, 8% to 10% recorded once. Per germline, CDR1 SEHNR and CDR2 FQNEAQ (reference sequence). The CDR3 loop spans 14 amino acids. Trimming shortened V by 1 base and J by 3 bases, and 6 bases separated the two germline ends. This clonotype was recorded a few times. The input for sequencing was CD8+ T cells not binding an NS4B(214-222) dextramer, sorted from PBMCs, taken approximately 15 days after the first yellow fever vaccination. This sequence joins TRBV7-9 and TRBJ2-2, with D possibly being TRBD2 (5 bases). This sequence originates from a man aged 18-30 years who received the YFV17D yellow fever vaccine. The CDR3 nucleotides read TGTGCCAGCAGCTTAGGAGGGTACACCGGGGAGCTGTTTTTT. Amino acid sequence: CASSLGGYTGELFF.